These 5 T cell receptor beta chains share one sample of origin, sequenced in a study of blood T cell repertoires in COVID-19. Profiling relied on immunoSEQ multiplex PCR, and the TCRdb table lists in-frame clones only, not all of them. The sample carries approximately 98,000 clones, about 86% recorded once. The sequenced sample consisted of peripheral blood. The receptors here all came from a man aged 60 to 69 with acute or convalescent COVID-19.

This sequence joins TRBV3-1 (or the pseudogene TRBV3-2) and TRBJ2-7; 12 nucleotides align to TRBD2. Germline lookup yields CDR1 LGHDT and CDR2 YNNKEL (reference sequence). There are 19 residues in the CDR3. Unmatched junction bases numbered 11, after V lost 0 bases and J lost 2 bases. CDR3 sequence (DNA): TGTGCCAGCAGCCAAGATCTATCAGCTAGCGGGAGGGCGACCTACGAGCAGTACGTC. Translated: CASSQDLSASGRATYEQYV.

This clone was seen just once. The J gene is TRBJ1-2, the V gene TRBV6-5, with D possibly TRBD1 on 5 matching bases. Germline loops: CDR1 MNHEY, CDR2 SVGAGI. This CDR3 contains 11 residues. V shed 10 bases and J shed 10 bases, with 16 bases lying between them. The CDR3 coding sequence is TGTGCCACCTTAGGGGCAGGTTACTACACCTTC. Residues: CATLGAGYYTF.

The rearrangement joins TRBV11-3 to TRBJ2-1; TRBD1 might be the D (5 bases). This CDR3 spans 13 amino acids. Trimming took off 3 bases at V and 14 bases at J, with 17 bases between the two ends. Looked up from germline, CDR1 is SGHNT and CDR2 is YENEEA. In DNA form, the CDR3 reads TGTGCCAGCAGCTTCTTGAGCGCCCAAGGGGAGTTCTTC. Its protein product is CASSFLSAQGEFF.

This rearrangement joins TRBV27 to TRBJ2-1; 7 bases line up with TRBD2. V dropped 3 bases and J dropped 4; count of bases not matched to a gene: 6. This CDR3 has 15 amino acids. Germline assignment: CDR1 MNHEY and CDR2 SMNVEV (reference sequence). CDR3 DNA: TGTGCCAGCAGTTTGACTAGCAGGGCTTACAATGAGCAGTTCTTC. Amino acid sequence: CASSLTSRAYNEQFF.

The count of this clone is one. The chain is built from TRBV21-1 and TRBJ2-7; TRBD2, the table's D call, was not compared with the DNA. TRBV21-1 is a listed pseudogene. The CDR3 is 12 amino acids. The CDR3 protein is CASSGGGNEQYF. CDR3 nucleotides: TGTGCCAGCAGCGGGGGGGGCAACGAGCAGTACTTC.